The 10 T cell receptor beta chains reported below all come from one sample, sequenced in a study of Ad26.COV2.S vaccination and SARS-CoV-2 variants. Using immunoSEQ multiplex PCR, the repertoire was profiled, and TCRdb retains in-frame clones only, with some absent. Among about 430,000 clones listed, over 75% were seen once. Treatment of the sample: about 20 received Ad26.COV2.S at low or high dose, single or two shots; 5 received placebo; per-sample allocation not given. The samples were gathered on day 63 after the first injection of vaccine or placebo. The starting material was peripheral blood, obtained in a trial of Ad26.COV2.S vaccine versus placebo. Receptors originate from a person aged 18-60 years who received the Ad26.COV2.S COVID-19 vaccine or a placebo.

The chain carries TRBV7-9 and TRBJ2-3; D not resolved. V lost 5 bases, J lost 4 bases, and 16 bases lay in between. The CDR3 spans 15 residues. CDR1 is SEHNR and CDR2 is FQNEAQ in the germline V gene (reference sequence). The chain's CDR3 is CASSRLAALADTQYF. The CDR3 nucleotides are TGTGCCAGCAGCCGGCTCGCAGCCTTAGCAGATACGCAGTATTTT.

The gene calls are TRBV28 and TRBJ2-2; D call uncertain. Germline loops: CDR1 MDHEN, CDR2 SYDVKM. Trimming left V 5 bases short and J 5 bases short, with 9 bases between. The CDR3 contains 13 residues. The CDR3 bases are TGTGCCAGCAGTCTCGTTTGGACCGGGGAGCTGTTTTTT. This encodes CASSLVWTGELFF.

The chain is built from TRBV7-2 and TRBJ1-1, with 9 nucleotides matching TRBD1. The CDR3 runs 15 residues. V was clipped by 8 bases and J by 0 bases; unmatched bases: 7. CDR1 and CDR2 (germline): SGHTA, FQGNSA. DNA of the CDR3: TGTGCCAGCCGACAGGGGGGGAGAATGAACACTGAAGCTTTCTTT. Its protein is CASRQGGRMNTEAFF. The full variable domain, completed using reference TRBV7-2 and TRBJ1-1, is GAGVSQSPSNKVTEKGKDVELRCDPISGHTALYWYRQSLGQGLEFLIYFQGNSAPDKSGLPSDRFSAERTGGSVSTLTIQRTQQEDSAVYLCASRQGGRMNTEAFFGQGTRLTVV.

This clone was seen once. This rearrangement joins TRBV7-2 to TRBJ1-2; tentative D call: TRBD1 (5 bases). The V and J ends lost 6 bases and 1 base respectively, with 21 bases between them. From germline, CDR1 is SGHTA and CDR2 FQGNSA. This CDR3 comprises 17 residues. The CDR3: CASRHWGVALGNYGYTF. CDR3 coding DNA: TGTGCCAGCAGACACTGGGGGGTGGCTTTAGGTAACTATGGCTACACCTTC.

The chain has TRBV27 and TRBJ2-7; TRBD2 matches at 9 bases. The CDR3 runs to 14 residues. V lost 3 bases, J lost 3 bases, and 3 bases stayed unmatched. The V gene's germline CDR1 is MNHEY and CDR2 SMNVEV (reference sequence). The CDR3 DNA follows: TGTGCCAGCAGTTTTAGCGGGAGTAGCTACGAGCAGTACTTC. Translating gives CASSFSGSSYEQYF.

This clone appeared a few times. The gene calls are TRBV2 and TRBJ2-7, with a tentative D call TRBD1 (6 bases). V lost 7 bases and J lost 3, with 13 bases in between. CDR1 and CDR2 from the germline V gene are SNHLY and FYNNEI. This CDR3 has 13 residues. The chain's CDR3 is CASIRDNDYEQYF. CDR3 in DNA: TGTGCCAGCATTCGGGACAACGACTACGAGCAGTACTTC. Filled out from reference TRBV2 and TRBJ2-7, the complete variable domain reads EPEVTQTPSHQVTQMGQEVILRCVPISNHLYFYWYRQILGQKVEFLVSFYNNEISEKSEIFDDQFSVERPDGSNFTLKIRSTKLEDSAMYFCASIRDNDYEQYFGPGTRLTVT.

V gene TRBV4-3 combines with J gene TRBJ2-7, with a possible D match to TRBD1 (6 bases). The CDR3 consists of 14 residues. Per germline, CDR1 LGHNA and CDR2 YSLEER. Trimming pared 2 bases from V and 3 bases from J, leaving 11 bases between. As DNA, the CDR3 is TGCGCCAGCAGCCAAATCGGGGACAACTACGAGCAGTACTTC. Translated, it gives CASSQIGDNYEQYF.

This chain connects TRBV7-9 to TRBJ1-1; 8 nucleotides line up with TRBD1. The CDR3 extends over 13 amino acids. Germline lookup yields CDR1 SEHNR and CDR2 FQNEAQ (reference sequence). J lost 7 bases, V lost 6 bases, and 7 bases had no gene match. Written as DNA, the CDR3 is TGTGCCAGCAGGCAGGGGGCCCTCTTTGAAGCTTTCTTT. Residues: CASRQGALFEAFF.

V gene TRBV7-2 combines with J gene TRBJ2-3, with D unclear. Trimming left V 5 bases short and J 5 bases short, with 17 bases between. Germline V gene data show CDR1 as SGHTA and CDR2 as FQGNSA. This CDR3 has 15 residues. The CDR3 DNA sequence: TGTGCCAGCAGCCCAAGCCTCCGATCGGGAGATACGCAGTATTTT. This gives the protein CASSPSLRSGDTQYF.

V usage is TRBV24-1 and J usage is TRBJ2-2; 9 bases are a match to TRBD1. V dropped 9 bases and J dropped 5; count of bases not matched to a gene: 6. Germline CDR1 reads KGHDR; CDR2 reads SFDVKD. This CDR3 has 14 residues. CDR3 coding DNA: TGTGCCACCTCGCCGGGACAGGGAACCGGGGAGCTGTTTTTT. Translated: CATSPGQGTGELFF.